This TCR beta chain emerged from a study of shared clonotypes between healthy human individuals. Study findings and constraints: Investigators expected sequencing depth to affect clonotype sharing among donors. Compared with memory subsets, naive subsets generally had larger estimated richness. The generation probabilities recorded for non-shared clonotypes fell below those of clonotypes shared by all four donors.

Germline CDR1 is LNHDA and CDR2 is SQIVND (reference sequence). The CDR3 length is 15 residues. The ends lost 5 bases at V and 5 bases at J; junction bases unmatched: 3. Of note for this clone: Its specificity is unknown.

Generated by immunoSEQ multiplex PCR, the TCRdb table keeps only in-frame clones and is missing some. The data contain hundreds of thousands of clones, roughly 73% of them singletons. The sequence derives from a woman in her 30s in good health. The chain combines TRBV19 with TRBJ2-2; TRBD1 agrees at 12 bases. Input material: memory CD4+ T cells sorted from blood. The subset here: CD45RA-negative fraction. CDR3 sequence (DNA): TGTGCCAGTAGTTGGGACAGGGGGCGAACCGGGGAGCTGTTTTTT. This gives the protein CASSWDRGRTGELFF.